This T cell receptor (beta chain) was documented in a study of blood T cell repertoires in COVID-19. Looking at the study overall: Acute and convalescent COVID-19 specimens originated in the United States, Italy and Spain. PBMCs, B-cell-depleted T cells, or T cells provided the cDNA or gDNA that made up the material.

Germline lookup yields CDR1 SGHNT and CDR2 YYREEE (reference sequence). Deletions cut 0 bases from V and 10 bases from J, with 17 bases between. The CDR3 totals 16 residues. Assay: immunoSEQ multiplex PCR; the TCRdb copy retains only in-frame clones and omits some. The sample has over 45,000 clones, around 86% seen once. The sequenced sample consisted of peripheral blood. The TCR sequence derives from an elderly woman with acute or convalescent COVID-19. This rearrangement joins TRBV5-4 to TRBJ1-6; tentative D call: TRBD1 (6 bases). The CDR3 sequence: CASSLASGGARSPLHF. CDR3 coding DNA: TGTGCCAGCAGCTTGGCCTCGGGGGGGGCGAGGTCACCCCTCCACTTT.